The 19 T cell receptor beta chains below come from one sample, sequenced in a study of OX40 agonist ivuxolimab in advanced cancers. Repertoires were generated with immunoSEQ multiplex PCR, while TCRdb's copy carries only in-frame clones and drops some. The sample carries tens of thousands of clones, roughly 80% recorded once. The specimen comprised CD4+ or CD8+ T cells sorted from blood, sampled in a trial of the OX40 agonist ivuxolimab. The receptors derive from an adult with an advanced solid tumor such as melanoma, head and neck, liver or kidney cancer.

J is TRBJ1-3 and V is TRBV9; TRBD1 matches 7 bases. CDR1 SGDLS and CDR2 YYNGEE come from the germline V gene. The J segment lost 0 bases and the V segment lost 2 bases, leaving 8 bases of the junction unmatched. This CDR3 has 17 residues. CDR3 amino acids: CASSVGTGTVSGNTIYF. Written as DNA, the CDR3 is TGTGCCAGCAGCGTGGGGACCGGGACAGTCTCTGGAAACACCATATATTTT. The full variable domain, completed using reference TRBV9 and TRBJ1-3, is DSGVTQTPKHLITATGQRVTLRCSPRSGDLSVYWYQQSLDQGLQFLIQYYNGEERAKGNILERFSAQQFPDLHSELNLSSLELGDSALYFCASSVGTGTVSGNTIYFGEGSWLTVV.

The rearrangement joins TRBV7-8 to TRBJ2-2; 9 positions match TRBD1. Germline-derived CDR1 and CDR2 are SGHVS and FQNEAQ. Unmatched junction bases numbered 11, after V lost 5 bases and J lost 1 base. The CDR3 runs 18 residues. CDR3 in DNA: TGTGCCAGCAGCCCACTACTTGGACAGGGGAAGAACACCGGGGAGCTGTTTTTT. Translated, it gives CASSPLLGQGKNTGELFF.

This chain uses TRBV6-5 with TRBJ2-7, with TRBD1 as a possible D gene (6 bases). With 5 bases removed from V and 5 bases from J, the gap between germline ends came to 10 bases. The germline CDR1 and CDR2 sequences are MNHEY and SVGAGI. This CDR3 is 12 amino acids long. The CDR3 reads CASSANRDEQYF. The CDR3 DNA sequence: TGTGCCAGCAGTGCAAACAGGGACGAGCAGTACTTC.

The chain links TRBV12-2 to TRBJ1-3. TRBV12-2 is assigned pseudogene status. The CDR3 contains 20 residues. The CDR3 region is CASRLETWGFCRTSGNTIYF. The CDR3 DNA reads TGTGCAAGTCGCTTGGAAACCTGGGGATTCTGTCGGACCTCTGGAAACACCATATATTTT.

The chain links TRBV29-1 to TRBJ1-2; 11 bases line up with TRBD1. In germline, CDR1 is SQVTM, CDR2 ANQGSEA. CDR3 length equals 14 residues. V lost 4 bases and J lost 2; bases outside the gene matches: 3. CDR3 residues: CSVGDRGGNYGYTF. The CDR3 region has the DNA TGCAGCGTTGGGGACAGGGGGGGAAACTATGGCTACACCTTC.

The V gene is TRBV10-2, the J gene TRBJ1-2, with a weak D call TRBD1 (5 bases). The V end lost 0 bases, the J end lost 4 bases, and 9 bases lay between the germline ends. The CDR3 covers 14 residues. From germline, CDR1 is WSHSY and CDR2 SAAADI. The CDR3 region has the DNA TGCGCCAGCAGTGAGTCTCAGGGTGTCTATGGCTACACCTTC. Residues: CASSESQGVYGYTF.

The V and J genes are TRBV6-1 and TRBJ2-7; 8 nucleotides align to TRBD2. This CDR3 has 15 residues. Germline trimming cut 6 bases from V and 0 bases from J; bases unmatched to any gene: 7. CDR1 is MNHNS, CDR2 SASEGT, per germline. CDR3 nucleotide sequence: TGTGCCAGCAGGATACTAGCGGTGAGCTCCTACGAGCAGTACTTC. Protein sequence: CASRILAVSSYEQYF.

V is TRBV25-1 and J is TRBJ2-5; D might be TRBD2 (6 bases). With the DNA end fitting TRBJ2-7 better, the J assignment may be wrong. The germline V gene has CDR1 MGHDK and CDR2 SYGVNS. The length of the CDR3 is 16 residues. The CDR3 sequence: CASSDRLKAGSYEQYF. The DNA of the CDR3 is TGTGCCAGCAGTGATAGATTAAAGGCGGGGTCCTACGAGCAGTACTTC.

In DNA form, the CDR3 reads TGTGCCAGCAGTGAGTTAAGGGGAGCCACAGATACGCAGTATTTT. Its protein product is CASSELRGATDTQYF. V and J are TRBV6-1 and TRBJ2-3, with D perhaps assigned TRBD1 or TRBD2 (5 bases each). Per germline, CDR1 MNHNS and CDR2 SASEGT. Between the trimmed V and J ends, which lost 3 bases and 2 bases, there was a span of 12 bases. The CDR3 is 15 amino acids.

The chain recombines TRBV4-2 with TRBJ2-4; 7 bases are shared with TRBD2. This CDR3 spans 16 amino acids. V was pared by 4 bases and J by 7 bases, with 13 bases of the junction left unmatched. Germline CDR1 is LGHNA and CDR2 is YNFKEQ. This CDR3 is CASSPWGSGRSNIQYF. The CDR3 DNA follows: TGTGCCAGCAGCCCGTGGGGTAGCGGGCGAAGCAACATTCAGTACTTC.

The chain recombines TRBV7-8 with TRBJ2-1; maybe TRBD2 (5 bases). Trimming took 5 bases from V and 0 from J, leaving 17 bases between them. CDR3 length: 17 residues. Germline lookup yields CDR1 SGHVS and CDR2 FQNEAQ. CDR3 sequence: CASSPRPRRSSYNEQFF. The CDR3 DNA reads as TGTGCCAGCAGCCCCCGCCCCCGGAGGAGCTCCTACAATGAGCAGTTCTTC.

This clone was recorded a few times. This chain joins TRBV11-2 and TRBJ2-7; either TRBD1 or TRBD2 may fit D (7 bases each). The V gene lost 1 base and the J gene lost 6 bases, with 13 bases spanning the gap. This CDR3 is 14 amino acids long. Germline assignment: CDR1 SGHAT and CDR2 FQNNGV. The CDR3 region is CASSLVGRGGEQYF. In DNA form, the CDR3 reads TGTGCCAGCAGCTTAGTCGGCAGGGGGGGCGAGCAGTACTTC.

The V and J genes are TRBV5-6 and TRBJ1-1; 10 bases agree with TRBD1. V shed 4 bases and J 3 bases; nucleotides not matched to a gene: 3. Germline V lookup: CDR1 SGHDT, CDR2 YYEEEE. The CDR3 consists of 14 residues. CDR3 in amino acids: CASSGDRGYTEAFF. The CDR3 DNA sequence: TGTGCCAGCAGCGGGGACAGGGGATACACTGAAGCTTTCTTT.

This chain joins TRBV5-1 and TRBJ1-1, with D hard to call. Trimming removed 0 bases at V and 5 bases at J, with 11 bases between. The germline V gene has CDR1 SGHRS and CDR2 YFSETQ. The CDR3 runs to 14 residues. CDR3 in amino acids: CASSLGRGRTEAFF. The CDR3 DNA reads TGCGCCAGCAGCTTGGGAAGAGGGCGAACTGAAGCTTTCTTT.

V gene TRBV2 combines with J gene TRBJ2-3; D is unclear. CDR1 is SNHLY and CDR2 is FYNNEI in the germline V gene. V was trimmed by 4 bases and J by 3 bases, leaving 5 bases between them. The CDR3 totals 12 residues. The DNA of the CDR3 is TGTGCCAGCAGTGTCGCTACAGATACGCAGTATTTT. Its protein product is CASSVATDTQYF.

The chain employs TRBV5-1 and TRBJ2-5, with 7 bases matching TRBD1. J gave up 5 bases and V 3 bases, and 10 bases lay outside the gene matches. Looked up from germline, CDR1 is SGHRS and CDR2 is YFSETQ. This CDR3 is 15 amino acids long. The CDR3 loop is CASSSTGVRGETQYF. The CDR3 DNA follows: TGCGCCAGCAGCTCAACAGGGGTTCGGGGCGAGACCCAGTACTTC.

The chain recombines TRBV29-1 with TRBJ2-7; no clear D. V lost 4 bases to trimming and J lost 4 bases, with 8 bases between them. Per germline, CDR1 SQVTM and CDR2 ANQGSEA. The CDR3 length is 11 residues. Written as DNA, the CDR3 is TGCAGCGTTGGGCTAGGATACGAGCAGTACTTC. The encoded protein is CSVGLGYEQYF.

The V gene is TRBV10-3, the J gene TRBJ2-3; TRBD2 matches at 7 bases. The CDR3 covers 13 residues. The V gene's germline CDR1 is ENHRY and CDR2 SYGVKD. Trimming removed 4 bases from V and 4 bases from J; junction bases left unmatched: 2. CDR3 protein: CAISGAGADTQYF. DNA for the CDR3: TGTGCCATCAGTGGGGCGGGAGCAGATACGCAGTATTTT.

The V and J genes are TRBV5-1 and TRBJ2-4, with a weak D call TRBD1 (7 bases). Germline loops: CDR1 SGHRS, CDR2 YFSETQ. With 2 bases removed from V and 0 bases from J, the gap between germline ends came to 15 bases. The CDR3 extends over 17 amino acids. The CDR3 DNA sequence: TGCGCCAGCAGCTTACGCGGGACAGCCCTAGCCAAAAACATTCAGTACTTC. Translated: CASSLRGTALAKNIQYF. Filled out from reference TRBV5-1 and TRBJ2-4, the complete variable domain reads KAGVTQTPRYLIKTRGQQVTLSCSPISGHRSVSWYQQTPGQGLQFLFEYFSETQRNKGNFPGRFSGRQFSNSRSEMNVSTLELGDSALYLCASSLRGTALAKNIQYFGAGTRLSVL.